This entry is about one T cell receptor (beta chain). Its antigen specificity is not known. This may be a read error: a much more frequent sequence differs by one nucleotide. TCR alpha and beta CDR3 regions were amplified with the iRepertoire nested amplicon-rescue multiplex PCR (arm-PCR) platform from RNA. The input for one-step reverse transcription and amplification was roughly 85-400 ng of either tissue mRNA or PBMC total RNA. Following bead purification, Illumina adapters were added by a secondary multiplex PCR, and the libraries were gel-purified between 200 and 400 bp. Libraries carried internal 6-nucleotide barcodes used for demultiplexing. Sequencing of the libraries was done on an Illumina MiSeq using 2x220 or 2x250 nucleotide paired-end reads. As for the authors' bioinformatics: Paired reads were merged with FLASH 1.2.11 and aligned to the GRCh37 human genome with BWA-MEM before extracting TRA and TRB reads. For V and J assignment, an IMGT-derived reference of cassette sequences and CDR3 motifs that included pseudogenes was used. Reads were translated in three frames, and productive CDR3s were defined by a C…FGXG motif without stop codons. A clonotype was defined as a unique combination of a V-J cassette pair and a CDR3 amino acid sequence. Filtering of reads was based on Hamming distance, with the threshold set by the sequence error rate of each sample in mapped regions. The raw public reads went through TCRdb reprocessing: fastp at Q25, MiXCR clone calling, in-frame beta chains kept. Every CDR3 protein is listed once, alongside the most common genes and DNA of its rows. The V and J calls come from TCRdb's annotation, not from the publication. Within this sample are about 20,000 distinct CDR3 sequences, with about 26% of them counted one time only. Around 13% of the sample belongs to the ten largest clones.

This record comes from a study of glioma-infiltrating T cells listed by TCRdb under 2016. With respect to the entire study: TCR alpha- and beta-chain repertoires were sequenced from glioma tissue, non-neoplastic brain tissue and matched peripheral blood mononuclear cells. To gauge divergence between tissue and blood T-cell populations, every tissue-infiltrating repertoire was compared against the peripheral blood repertoire from the same patient. The paired cohort was made up of three low-grade glioma patients, several primary glioblastoma patients and three non-glioma patients who contributed non-neoplastic brain tissue. On the study overall, not on this receptor specifically: Group comparisons rested on small numbers: three non-neoplastic, three low-grade glioma and eight glioblastoma patients. VJ-independent divergence between tissue and blood was below expectation in non-neoplastic patients but above expectation in all gliomas, especially low-grade gliomas. Only a very small number of CDR3 sequences turned up in both tissue and blood, a result put down to high CDR3 diversity combined with limited sampling.

Trimming at the junction amounts to 4 bases on V and 8 bases on J, and the germline ends lie 11 bases apart. The CDR3, cysteine through phenylalanine, is 12 amino acids long. The only DNA kept is the CDR3, 36 bases in frame from the first base. CDR1 is given as DFQATT and CDR2 as SNEGSKA, both from the germline V gene (reference sequence). The clonotype comes from a human donor with low-grade glioma or glioblastoma, undergoing nonglioma brain surgery, or in good health (not recorded which). The specimen was glioma tissue, nonneoplastic brain tissue, or PBMCs (not recorded which). The sequence is built from TRBV20-1 and TRBJ1-4; no D gene is confidently identified. The CDR3 here reads CSATGWNEKLFF. The nucleotides read TGCAGTGCTACCGGTTGGAACGAAAAACTGTTTTTT.